The rows below give T cell receptor beta chains drawn from one sample of a study of blood T cells in healthy people across ages. MiXCR was run by TCRdb on the 5' RACE reads, yielding one entry per CDR3 protein. The sample holds 1.5 million to 2 million distinct CDR3 sequences, approximately 50% seen once. Sample: blood. These TCRs come from a woman in her 40s in good health. Both conserved end residues are part of each CDR3. A D gene is named only where the DNA matches it firmly.

v_call d_call cdr3_aa
TRBV7-2 TRBD2 CASSQLAGAPFNEQFF
TRBV7-2 TRBD2 CASSPAGGKTYEQYF
TRBV27 TRBD1 CASSHDRGRYEQYF
TRBV13 . CASSLGTGAFYGYTF
TRBV29-1 . CSVEATGETQYF
TRBV3-1 . CASSQGGRQNTGELFF
TRBV27 . CATLRVDRWGFYEQYF
TRBV7-9 TRBD1 CASRHRFGTGNYGYTF
TRBV2 . CASSDVDPKGEGHEQYF
TRBV4-3 . CASSQESGQQTEAFF
TRBV10-1 . CASSDHYQPQHF
TRBV4-3 . CASSQDDVGGSPLHF
TRBV5-1 TRBD1 CASGQDQETQYF
TRBV4-2 . CASSQAPNRPSTDTQYF
TRBV11-2 . CAGGGKSRGGYTF
TRBV7-2 . CASSFNRDAYGYTF
TRBV7-8 . CASSFRGGYEKLFF
TRBV9 . CASSVATGNEKLFF
TRBV7-9 . CASSLPKPSVNEQFF
TRBV27 TRBD2 CASRPQSGGYGTQYF
TRBV5-1 . CASSPGPGDNEQFF
TRBV27 TRBD1 CASSLRDSPNTEAFF
TRBV7-2 . CASSLVGQPNTGELFF
TRBV7-9 TRBD2 CASSFGTSGAEELETQYF
TRBV29-1 TRBD1 CSVSAGQVGEQYF
TRBV20-1 TRBD2 CSALLAGVNPETQYF
TRBV6-1 TRBD1 CASREQGAGGYTF
TRBV6-1 TRBD1 CASMRQGQETQYF
TRBV29-1 . CSVGPDSYNEQFF
TRBV6-2/TRBV6-3 . CATGGTGYTF
TRBV2 . CASCISRGGGQETQYF
TRBV27 . CATLWGDTQYF
TRBV25-1 . CASNGPYQETQYF
TRBV15 . CAASRATRENEKLFF
TRBV5-1 . CASSLVLRGEQYF
TRBV20-1 TRBD2 CSAPRRAGAYNEQFF
TRBV29-1 . CSVERDSSYTF
TRBV27 . CASSERATYNEQFF
TRBV6-5 . CASSYLQGSSTYDEQFF
TRBV15 . CATSRDSSHLSYNEQFF
TRBV7-2 . CANSEGGGLYSYEQYF
TRBV4-2 TRBD2 CASSQGVGLAGGPEQFF
TRBV3-1 TRBD2 CASSQKSGTSGGANEQYF
TRBV6-2/TRBV6-3 . CASRASATYEQYF
TRBV14 TRBD2 CASSQQGLAGETQYF
TRBV7-2 TRBD1 CASSPTGTALSYEQYF
TRBV27 TRBD1 CASSPWTGSSYNSPLHF